A single sample gave rise to the 27 T cell receptor beta chains below, sequenced in a study of response to subunit inactivated influenza vaccine. One entry per CDR3 protein results from TCRdb running MiXCR on the RT-PCR reads. The table includes approximately 520,000 distinct CDR3 sequences, more than 15% detected once. This specimen was CD4+ T cells sorted from PBMCs, taken about 23 months after vaccination. The source is a man aged 45 to 70 who received an inactivated influenza vaccine.

This clonotype has only a few counts. The chain joins TRBV5-6 to TRBJ2-6, with D hard to call. CDR1 is SGHDT, CDR2 YYEEEE, per germline. The V gene lost 4 bases and the J gene lost 2 bases, with 10 bases spanning the gap. The CDR3 consists of 15 residues. Here the CDR3 reads CASSDGNAGANVLTF. The CDR3 DNA follows: TGTGCCAGCAGCGACGGAAACGCTGGGGCCAACGTCCTGACTTTC. The variable domain in full, with the rest retrieved from reference TRBV5-6 and TRBJ2-6, is DAGVTQSPTHLIKTRGQQVTLRCSPKSGHDTVSWYQQALGQGPQFIFQYYEEEERQRGNFPDRFSGHQFPNYSSELNVNALLLGDSALYLCASSDGNAGANVLTFGAGSRLTVL.

This rearrangement joins TRBV6-5 to TRBJ1-3, with D perhaps matching TRBD1 (5 bases). CDR1 MNHEY and CDR2 SVGAGI come from the germline V gene. The V and J ends lost 7 bases and 4 bases respectively, with 8 bases between them. This CDR3 contains 12 residues. CDR3 nucleotides: TGTGCCAGCATCGGGGGAGGAAACACCATATATTTT. The encoded protein is CASIGGGNTIYF.

This clonotype has a handful of counts. The chain links TRBV11-2 to TRBJ2-3; 10 nucleotides match TRBD2. With 3 bases clipped from V and 6 bases from J, the junction kept 6 bases outside the gene matches. The CDR3 length is 15 residues. Germline V gene data show CDR1 as SGHAT and CDR2 as FQNNGV. DNA of the CDR3: TGTGCCAGCAGCTTTGGTCTAGCGGGGGTCGATACGCAGTATTTT. Amino acid sequence: CASSFGLAGVDTQYF. Filled out from reference TRBV11-2 and TRBJ2-3, the complete variable domain reads EAGVAQSPRYKIIEKRQSVAFWCNPISGHATLYWYQQILGQGPKLLIQFQNNGVVDDSQLPKDRFSAERLKGVDSTLKIQPAKLEDSAVYLCASSFGLAGVDTQYFGPGTRLTVL.

The chain employs TRBV7-6 and TRBJ2-5, with TRBD1 matching over 10 bases. The V gene's germline CDR1 is SGHVS and CDR2 FNYEAQ. J was trimmed by 4 bases and V by 4 bases; bases with no gene match: 6. The CDR3 consists of 15 residues. CDR3 loop: CASSWRQGAIETQYF. The DNA for the CDR3 is TGTGCCAGCAGCTGGCGACAGGGGGCAATAGAGACCCAGTACTTC.

The V call is TRBV20-1, the J call TRBJ1-5, with TRBD1 identical over 8 bases. Unmatched junction bases numbered 3, after V lost 4 bases and J lost 4 bases. Germline CDR1 and CDR2: DFQATT and SNEGSKA (reference sequence). This CDR3 spans 13 amino acids. CDR3 protein: CSANQGANQPQHF. DNA of the CDR3: TGCAGTGCTAATCAGGGGGCTAATCAGCCCCAGCATTTT.

This clonotype has a single count. The chain recombines TRBV30 with TRBJ2-2, with 10 bases identical to TRBD1. The CDR3 spans 18 residues. Unmatched junction bases numbered 11, after V lost 2 bases and J lost 2 bases. In germline, CDR1 is GTSNPN, CDR2 SVGIG (reference sequence). The CDR3 is CAWSRDRGEWRNTGELFF. CDR3 nucleotide sequence: TGTGCCTGGAGTAGGGACAGGGGAGAATGGAGAAACACCGGGGAGCTGTTTTTT.

This clonotype occurred many times. The chain joins TRBV20-1 to TRBJ2-3; 7 bases match TRBD2. This CDR3 has 13 amino acids. Trimming took 6 bases from V and 2 from J; bases not matched to a gene: 5. CDR1 DFQATT and CDR2 SNEGSKA come from the germline V gene (reference sequence). The CDR3 here is CSALAVNTDTQYF. The CDR3 DNA reads as TGCAGTGCGCTAGCGGTTAACACAGATACGCAGTATTTT.

This clonotype has ten or more counts. CDR3 nucleotide sequence: TGCAGCGCTCGGGACAGGGGGACGTACAATGAGCAGTTCTTC. Its protein product is CSARDRGTYNEQFF. The chain employs TRBV29-1 and TRBJ2-1; 11 nucleotides align to TRBD1. This CDR3 comprises 14 residues. V lost 7 bases and J lost 4; bases outside the gene matches: 6. Germline V lookup: CDR1 SQVTM, CDR2 ANQGSEA.

The chain couples TRBV24-1 to TRBJ2-1; D may be TRBD2 (6 bases). The CDR3 has 13 residues. CDR1 and CDR2 from the germline V gene are KGHDR and SFDVKD. V lost 7 bases and J lost 8, with 14 bases in between. The DNA for the CDR3 is TGTGCCACCAGGGAGGGCGTTGGGTATGAGCAGTTCTTC. Residues: CATREGVGYEQFF.

In DNA, the CDR3 is TGTGCCAGCAGGGGGACATCGAGAAATGAGCAGTTCTTC. Translation gives CASRGTSRNEQFF. The V gene is TRBV11-2, the J gene TRBJ2-1; D is possibly TRBD1 (6 bases). The CDR3 spans 13 residues. From germline, CDR1 is SGHAT and CDR2 FQNNGV. Deletions cut 6 bases from V and 7 bases from J, with 13 bases between.

This clonotype was seen a handful of times. The chain recombines TRBV11-2 with TRBJ2-7; D is ambiguous. The V end lost 8 bases, the J end lost 4 bases, and 6 bases lay between the germline ends. The CDR3 is 10 amino acids. CDR1 is SGHAT, CDR2 FQNNGV, per germline. The CDR3 sequence: CASGKYEQYF. DNA of the CDR3: TGTGCCAGCGGGAAATACGAGCAGTACTTC.

This clonotype was found a few times. The chain carries TRBV28 and TRBJ1-2; TRBD1 might be the D (5 bases). The CDR3 runs to 12 residues. V dropped 5 bases and J dropped 6 bases, with 10 bases sitting between them. Germline V gene sequence: CDR1 MDHEN, CDR2 SYDVKM. CDR3 bases: TGTGCCAGCAGTCCAGGACATCATGGCTACACCTTC. Residues: CASSPGHHGYTF.

The gene calls are TRBV11-2 and TRBJ2-7; a weak D match, TRBD2 (5 bases). Germline values: CDR1 SGHAT, CDR2 FQNNGV. The V end was cut by 5 bases, the J end by 6 bases, with 17 bases between. The CDR3 has 14 residues. CDR3 DNA sequence: TGTGCCAGCAGCCACGAGCCCTATAGCGTCGAGCAGTACTTC. It encodes CASSHEPYSVEQYF.

This clonotype was picked up a small number of times. This sequence joins TRBV6-2 or TRBV6-3 and TRBJ2-7, with 8 bases identical to TRBD2. The CDR3 covers 14 residues. CDR1 MNHEY and CDR2 SVGEGT come from the germline V gene. With 6 bases clipped from V and 1 base from J, the junction kept 5 bases outside the gene matches. CDR3 bases: TGTGCCAGCAGAGATAGCGGGACGTCCTACGAGCAGTACTTC. Translated, it gives CASRDSGTSYEQYF.

There are a few counts of this clonotype. This sequence joins TRBV29-1 and TRBJ1-1; D is perhaps TRBD1 (6 bases). Trimming took off 6 bases at V and 4 bases at J, with 15 bases between the two ends. This CDR3 is built from 13 residues. CDR1 is SQVTM and CDR2 is ANQGSEA in the germline V gene. The CDR3 protein is CSVGRGGSTEAFF. CDR3 DNA: TGCAGCGTAGGGAGAGGGGGTAGCACTGAAGCTTTCTTT.

The chain couples TRBV28 to TRBJ1-5, with no clear D. Germline V gene sequence: CDR1 MDHEN, CDR2 SYDVKM. Deletions cut 5 bases from V and 3 bases from J, with 11 bases between. This CDR3 comprises 14 residues. In nucleotides, the CDR3 is TGTGCCAGCAGTGTCGACGGAACCAATCAGCCCCAGCATTTT. The encoded protein is CASSVDGTNQPQHF.

This clonotype was counted a few times. The chain links TRBV6-2 or TRBV6-3 to TRBJ1-5, with D possibly being TRBD1 (5 bases). The CDR3 contains 16 residues. The germline V and J ends were trimmed by 5 bases and 1 base, with 15 bases remaining between them. From germline, CDR1 is MNHEY and CDR2 SVGEGT. In DNA, the CDR3 is TGTGCCAGCAGTCCCAACGGACACCTCAGCAATCAGCCCCAGCATTTT. It specifies CASSPNGHLSNQPQHF.

V gene TRBV28 combines with J gene TRBJ1-5, with 10 bases identical to TRBD1. Trimming took 5 bases from V and 1 from J; bases not matched to a gene: 2. In germline, CDR1 is MDHEN, CDR2 SYDVKM. This CDR3 is 15 amino acids long. The CDR3 region has the DNA TGTGCCAGCAGTGCGGACAGGGGGAGCAATCAGCCCCAGCATTTT. Amino acid sequence: CASSADRGSNQPQHF.

This clonotype was counted many times. The chain recombines TRBV7-2 with TRBJ2-7, with a weak D call TRBD1 (5 bases). Germline lookup yields CDR1 SGHTA and CDR2 FQGNSA. This CDR3 is 15 amino acids long. The ends were cut back, 1 base at V and 2 bases at J, with 12 bases in the middle. CDR3 DNA: TGTGCCAGCAGCTTAGGAGATTGGGGCGCCTACGAGCAGTACTTC. Protein sequence: CASSLGDWGAYEQYF.

This clonotype has more than one count but fewer than ten. The rearrangement uses TRBV6-2 or TRBV6-3 and TRBJ2-4; D call uncertain. Germline V gene data show CDR1 as MNHEY and CDR2 as SVGEGT. Trimming pared 11 bases from V and 9 bases from J, leaving 14 bases between. This CDR3 contains 11 residues. The CDR3 loop reads CAASTSGIQYF. CDR3 sequence (DNA): TGTGCCGCCAGTACGAGTGGCATTCAGTACTTC.

This clonotype showed up just a few times. The chain carries TRBV29-1 and TRBJ2-3; D unclear. In germline, CDR1 is SQVTM, CDR2 ANQGSEA. This CDR3 is built from 14 residues. V was shortened by 0 bases and J by 1 base, with 8 bases between the two germline ends. The CDR3 is CSVEDELRTDTQYF. The CDR3, as DNA: TGCAGCGTTGAAGATGAACTCCGCACAGATACGCAGTATTTT.

This clonotype was counted a few times. This chain joins TRBV20-1 and TRBJ2-6, with a tentative D call TRBD2 (6 bases). The germline CDR1 and CDR2 sequences are DFQATT and SNEGSKA (reference sequence). The CDR3 spans 18 residues. V dropped 3 bases and J dropped 0 bases, with 18 bases sitting between them. Written as DNA, the CDR3 is TGCAGTGCTAGGGGCCGTCCCCGGGAGCCCTCTGGGGCCAACGTCCTGACTTTC. Encoded protein: CSARGRPREPSGANVLTF.

The CDR3 nucleotides are TGTGCCAGCAGCTTAGACCCAGGGTCTAACTATGGCTACACCTTC. Protein: CASSLDPGSNYGYTF. The chain has TRBV11-2 and TRBJ1-2, with D perhaps matching TRBD1 (5 bases). V shed 0 bases and J shed 0 bases, with 8 bases lying between them. Germline V lookup: CDR1 SGHAT, CDR2 FQNNGV. The CDR3 contains 15 residues.

This clonotype appeared a few times. The V call is TRBV7-2, the J call TRBJ1-2; D call uncertain. The V end lost 5 bases, the J end lost 6 bases, and 16 bases lay between the germline ends. The CDR3 extends over 14 amino acids. The germline V gene has CDR1 SGHTA and CDR2 FQGNSA. This chain's CDR3 is CASSPSRTGNGYTF. DNA for the CDR3: TGTGCCAGCAGCCCCAGCCGGACGGGCAATGGCTACACCTTC.

This clonotype was picked up a small number of times. The genes are TRBV7-7 and TRBJ2-2; D is ambiguous. V was pared by 0 bases and J by 6 bases, with 11 bases between. CDR3 length: 15 amino acids. The germline V gene encodes CDR1 SSHAT and CDR2 FNYEAQ (reference sequence). CDR3 bases: TGTGCCAGCAGCTTAGCTCCAGGAACGGCCGGGGAGCTGTTTTTT. Translation gives CASSLAPGTAGELFF.

In its sample, this clonotype was seen once. The chain couples TRBV9 to TRBJ1-3, with D hard to call. This CDR3 has 16 amino acids. The ends were cut back, 0 bases at V and 0 bases at J, with 10 bases in the middle. Germline values: CDR1 SGDLS, CDR2 YYNGEE. CDR3 amino acids: CASSVGAQSSGNTIYF. In DNA, the CDR3 is TGTGCCAGCAGCGTAGGGGCCCAAAGCTCTGGAAACACCATATATTTT.

This clonotype turned up a few times. V usage is TRBV11-2 and J usage is TRBJ2-7, with TRBD1 matching 10 bases. The CDR3 runs to 15 residues. Germline V lookup: CDR1 SGHAT, CDR2 FQNNGV. V lost 1 base to trimming and J lost 3 bases; unmatched junction nucleotides: 3. This CDR3 reads CASSLGGQGGYEQYF. The CDR3 coding sequence is TGTGCCAGCAGCTTAGGAGGACAGGGGGGCTACGAGCAGTACTTC.